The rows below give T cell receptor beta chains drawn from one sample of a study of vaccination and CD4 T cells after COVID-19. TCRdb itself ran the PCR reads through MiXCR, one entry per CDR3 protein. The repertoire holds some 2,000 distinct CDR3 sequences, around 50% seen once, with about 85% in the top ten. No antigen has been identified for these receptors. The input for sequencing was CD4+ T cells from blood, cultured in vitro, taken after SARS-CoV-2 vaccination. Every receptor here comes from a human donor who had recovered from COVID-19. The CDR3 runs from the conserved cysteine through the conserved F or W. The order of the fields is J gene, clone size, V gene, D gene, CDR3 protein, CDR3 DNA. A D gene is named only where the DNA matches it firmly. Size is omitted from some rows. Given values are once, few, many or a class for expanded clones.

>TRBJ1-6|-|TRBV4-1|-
CASSQGGADGHSPLHF
TGCGCCAGCAGCCAAGGGGGAGCGGACGGCCATTCACCCCTCCACTTT
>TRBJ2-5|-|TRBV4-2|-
CASSQDLAETQYF
TGTGCCAGCAGCCAAGATCTAGCAGAGACCCAGTACTTC
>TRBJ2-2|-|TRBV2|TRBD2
CASRTSGGNTGELFF
TGTGCCAGCAGGACGAGCGGGGGGAACACCGGGGAGCTGTTTTTT
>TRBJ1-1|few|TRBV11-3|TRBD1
CASSSGGQSNTEAFF
TGTGCCAGCAGCTCAGGGGGACAGTCGAACACTGAAGCTTTCTTT
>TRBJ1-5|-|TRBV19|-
CASSIPGDGNQPQHF
TGTGCCAGTAGTATCCCCGGGGACGGCAATCAGCCCCAGCATTTT
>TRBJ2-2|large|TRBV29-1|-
CSVIWGNSNTGELFF
TGCAGCGTAATATGGGGGAATTCGAACACCGGGGAGCTGTTTTTT
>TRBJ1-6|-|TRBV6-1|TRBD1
CASSPGRDRSNSPLHF
TGTGCCAGCAGTCCCGGCCGGGACAGGAGTAATTCACCCCTCCACTTT
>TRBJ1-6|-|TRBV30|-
CAWSEGGNSPLHF
TGTGCCTGGAGTGAAGGCGGTAATTCACCCCTCCACTTT
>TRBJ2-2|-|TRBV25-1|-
CASRSGTNTGELFF
TGTGCCAGCAGGTCAGGGACCAACACCGGGGAGCTGTTTTTT
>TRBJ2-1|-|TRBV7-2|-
CASSLLQSRGSFHEQFF
TGTGCCAGCAGCCTCCTCCAGTCTCGCGGCTCTTTCCATGAGCAGTTCTTC
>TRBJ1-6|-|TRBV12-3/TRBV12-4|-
CASSPGGAPLHF
TGTGCCAGCAGTCCTGGGGGGGCACCCCTCCACTTT
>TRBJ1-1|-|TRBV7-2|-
CASSFKSMNTEAFF
TGTGCCAGCAGCTTCAAAAGCATGAACACTGAAGCTTTCTTT
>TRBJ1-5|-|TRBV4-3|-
CASSQDDRISYSNQPQHF
TGCGCCAGCAGCCAAGATGACAGGATCTCATATAGCAATCAGCCCCAGCATTTT
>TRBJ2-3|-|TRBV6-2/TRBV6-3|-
CASKDPGTDTQYF
TGTGCCAGCAAGGATCCGGGGACAGATACGCAGTATTTT
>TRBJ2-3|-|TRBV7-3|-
CASSARTLDTQYF
TGTGCCAGCAGCGCCCGGACACTCGATACGCAGTATTTT
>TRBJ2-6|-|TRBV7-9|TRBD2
CASSLQRGGIGANVLTF
TGTGCCAGCAGCTTACAGCGGGGGGGAATTGGGGCCAACGTCCTGACTTTC